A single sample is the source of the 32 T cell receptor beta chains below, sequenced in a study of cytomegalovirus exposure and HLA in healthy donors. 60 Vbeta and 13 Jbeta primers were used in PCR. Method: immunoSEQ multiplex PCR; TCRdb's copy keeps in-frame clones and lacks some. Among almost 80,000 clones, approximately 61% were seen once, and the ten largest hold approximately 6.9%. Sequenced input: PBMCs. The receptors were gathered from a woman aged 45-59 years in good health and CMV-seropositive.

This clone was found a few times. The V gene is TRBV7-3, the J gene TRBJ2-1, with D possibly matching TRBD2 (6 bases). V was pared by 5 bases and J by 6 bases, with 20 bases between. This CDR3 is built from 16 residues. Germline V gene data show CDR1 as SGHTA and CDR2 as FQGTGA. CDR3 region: CASSQLPSAAPNEQFF. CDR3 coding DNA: TGTGCCAGCAGCCAGCTCCCTAGCGCTGCCCCCAATGAGCAGTTCTTC.

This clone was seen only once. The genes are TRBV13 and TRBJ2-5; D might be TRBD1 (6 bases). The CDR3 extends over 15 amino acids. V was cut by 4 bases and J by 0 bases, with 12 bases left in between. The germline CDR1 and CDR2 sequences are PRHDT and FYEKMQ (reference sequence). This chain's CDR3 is CASSSFGTNQETQYF. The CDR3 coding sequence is TGTGCCAGCAGCTCTTTCGGGACAAACCAAGAGACCCAGTACTTC.

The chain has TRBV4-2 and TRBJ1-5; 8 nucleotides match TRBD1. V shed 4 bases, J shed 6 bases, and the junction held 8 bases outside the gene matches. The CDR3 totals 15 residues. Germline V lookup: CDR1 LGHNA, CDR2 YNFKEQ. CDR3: CASSPTGGDVQPQHF. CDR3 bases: TGTGCCAGCAGCCCTACAGGGGGGGATGTTCAGCCCCAGCATTTT.

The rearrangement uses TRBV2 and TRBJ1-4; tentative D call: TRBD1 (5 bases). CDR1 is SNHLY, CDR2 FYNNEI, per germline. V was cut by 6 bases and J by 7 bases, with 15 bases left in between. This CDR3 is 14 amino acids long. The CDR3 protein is CASSRGGVGEKLFF. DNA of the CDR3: TGTGCCAGCAGCCGCGGGGGAGTGGGTGAAAAACTGTTTTTT.

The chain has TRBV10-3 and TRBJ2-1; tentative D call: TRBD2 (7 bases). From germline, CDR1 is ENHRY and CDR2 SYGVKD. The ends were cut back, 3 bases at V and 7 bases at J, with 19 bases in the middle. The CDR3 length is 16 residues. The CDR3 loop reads CAISELLGGPRNEQFF. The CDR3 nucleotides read TGTGCCATCAGTGAATTGCTGGGGGGGCCCAGGAATGAGCAGTTCTTC.

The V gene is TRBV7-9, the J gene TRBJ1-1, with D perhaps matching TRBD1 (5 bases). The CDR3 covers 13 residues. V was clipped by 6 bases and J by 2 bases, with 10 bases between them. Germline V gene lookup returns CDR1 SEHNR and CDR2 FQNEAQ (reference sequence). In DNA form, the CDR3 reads TGTGCCAGCAGTCGGACACTAAACACTGAAGCTTTCTTT. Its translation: CASSRTLNTEAFF. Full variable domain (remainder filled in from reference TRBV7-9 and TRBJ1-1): DTGVSQNPRHKITKRGQNVTFRCDPISEHNRLYWYRQTLGQGPEFLTYFQNEAQLEKSRLLSDRFSAERPKGSFSTLEIQRTEQGDSAMYLCASSRTLNTEAFFGQGTRLTVV.

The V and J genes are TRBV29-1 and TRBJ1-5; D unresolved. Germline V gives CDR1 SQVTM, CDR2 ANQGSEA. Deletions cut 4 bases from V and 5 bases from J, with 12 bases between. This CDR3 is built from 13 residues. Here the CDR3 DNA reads TGCAGCGTTGTAGAGGGTCGGGATCAGCCCCAGCATTTT. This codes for CSVVEGRDQPQHF.

CDR3 nucleotide sequence: TGTGCCAGCAGCGATCCGGCGGGGAACACCATATATTTT. This sequence encodes CASSDPAGNTIYF. The chain is built from TRBV7-3 and TRBJ1-3; D is uncertain. Germline V gene sequence: CDR1 SGHTA, CDR2 FQGTGA. Between the trimmed V and J ends, which lost 5 bases and 7 bases, there was a span of 12 bases. CDR3 length: 13 residues.

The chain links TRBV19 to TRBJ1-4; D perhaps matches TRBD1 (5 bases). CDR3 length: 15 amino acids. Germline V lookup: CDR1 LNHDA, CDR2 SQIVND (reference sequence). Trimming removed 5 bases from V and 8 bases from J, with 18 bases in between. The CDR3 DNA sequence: TGTGCCAGTAGTCCCGTTCGGGGGGGTTTCGAAAAACTGTTTTTT. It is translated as CASSPVRGGFEKLFF.

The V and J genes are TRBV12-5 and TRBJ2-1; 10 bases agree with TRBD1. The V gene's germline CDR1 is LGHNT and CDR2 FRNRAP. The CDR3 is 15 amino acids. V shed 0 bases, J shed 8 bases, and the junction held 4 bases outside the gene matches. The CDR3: CASGLVRQGADEQFF. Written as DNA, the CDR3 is TGTGCTAGTGGTTTGGTAAGACAGGGGGCCGATGAGCAGTTCTTC.

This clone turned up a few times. CDR3 coding DNA: TGTGCCAGCAGATTGTACGGGGAGAACACTGAAGCTTTCTTT. Translated, it gives CASRLYGENTEAFF. The rearrangement links TRBV14 to TRBJ1-1; D not certain. Germline-derived CDR1 and CDR2 are SGHDN and FVKESK. Trimming removed 6 bases from V and 1 base from J, with 12 bases in between. There are 14 residues in the CDR3.

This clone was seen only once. The chain's CDR3 is CASSPSHSGDRKLFF. As DNA, the CDR3 is TGTGCCAGCAGCCCCTCCCACTCAGGGGATAGAAAACTGTTTTTT. The chain carries TRBV11-2 and TRBJ1-4, with D perhaps TRBD1 (6 bases). Germline CDR1 is SGHAT and CDR2 is FQNNGV. Trimming shortened V by 5 bases and J by 10 bases, and 20 bases separated the two germline ends. The CDR3 runs 15 residues.

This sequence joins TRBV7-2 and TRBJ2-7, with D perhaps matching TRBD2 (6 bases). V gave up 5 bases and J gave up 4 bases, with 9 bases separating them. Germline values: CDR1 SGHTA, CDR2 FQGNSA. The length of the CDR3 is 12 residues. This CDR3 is CASSETSYEQYF. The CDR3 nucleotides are TGTGCCAGCAGCGAGACTAGTTACGAGCAGTACTTC.

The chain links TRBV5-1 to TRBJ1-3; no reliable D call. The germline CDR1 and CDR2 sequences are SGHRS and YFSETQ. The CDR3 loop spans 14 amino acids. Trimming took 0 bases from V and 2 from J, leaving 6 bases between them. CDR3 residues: CASSLGFAGNTIYF. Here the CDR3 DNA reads TGCGCCAGCAGCTTGGGTTTCGCTGGAAACACCATATATTTT.

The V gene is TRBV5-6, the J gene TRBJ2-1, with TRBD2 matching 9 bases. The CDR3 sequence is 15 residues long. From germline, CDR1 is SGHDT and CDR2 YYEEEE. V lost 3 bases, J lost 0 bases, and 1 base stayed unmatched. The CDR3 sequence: CASSSSGDSYNEQFF. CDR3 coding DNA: TGTGCCAGCAGCTCTAGCGGGGACTCCTACAATGAGCAGTTCTTC.

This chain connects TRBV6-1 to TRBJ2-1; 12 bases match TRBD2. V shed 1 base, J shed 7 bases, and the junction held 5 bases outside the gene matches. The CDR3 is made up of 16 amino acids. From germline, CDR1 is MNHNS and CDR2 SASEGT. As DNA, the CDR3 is TGTGCCAGCAGTGAAGAACTAGCGGGGGGTTGGAATGAGCAGTTCTTC. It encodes CASSEELAGGWNEQFF.

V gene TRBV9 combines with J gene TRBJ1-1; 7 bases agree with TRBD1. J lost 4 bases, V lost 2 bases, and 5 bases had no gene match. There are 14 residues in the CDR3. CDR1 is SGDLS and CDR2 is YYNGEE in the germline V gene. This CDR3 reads CASSVTGVSTEAFF. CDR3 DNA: TGTGCCAGCAGCGTTACAGGGGTGAGCACTGAAGCTTTCTTT. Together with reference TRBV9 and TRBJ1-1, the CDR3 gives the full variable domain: DSGVTQTPKHLITATGQRVTLRCSPRSGDLSVYWYQQSLDQGLQFLIQYYNGEERAKGNILERFSAQQFPDLHSELNLSSLELGDSALYFCASSVTGVSTEAFFGQGTRLTVV.

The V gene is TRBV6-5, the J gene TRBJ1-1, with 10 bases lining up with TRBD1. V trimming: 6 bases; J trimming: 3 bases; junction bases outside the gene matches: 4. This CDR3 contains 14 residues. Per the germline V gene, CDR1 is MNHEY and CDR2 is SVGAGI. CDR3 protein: CASRRQGAYTEAFF. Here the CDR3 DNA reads TGTGCCAGCAGACGACAGGGGGCGTACACTGAAGCTTTCTTT.

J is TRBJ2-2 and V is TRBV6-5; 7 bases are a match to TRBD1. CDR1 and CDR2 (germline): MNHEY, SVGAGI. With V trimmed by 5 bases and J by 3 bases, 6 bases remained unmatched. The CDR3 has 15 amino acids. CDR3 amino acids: CASSPHQGDTGELFF. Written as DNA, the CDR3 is TGTGCCAGCAGTCCCCATCAGGGGGACACCGGGGAGCTGTTTTTT.

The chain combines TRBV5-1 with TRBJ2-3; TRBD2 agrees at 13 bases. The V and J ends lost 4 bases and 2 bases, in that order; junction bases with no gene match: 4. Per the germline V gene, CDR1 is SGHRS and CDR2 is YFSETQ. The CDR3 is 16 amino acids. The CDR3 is CASSTSGGAVTDTQYF. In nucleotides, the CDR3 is TGCGCCAGCAGCACTAGCGGGGGGGCTGTCACAGATACGCAGTATTTT.

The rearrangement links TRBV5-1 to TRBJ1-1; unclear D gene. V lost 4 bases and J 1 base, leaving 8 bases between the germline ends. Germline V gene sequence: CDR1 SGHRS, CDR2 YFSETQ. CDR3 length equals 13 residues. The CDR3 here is CASSPSGNTEAFF. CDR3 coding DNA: TGCGCCAGCAGCCCCTCGGGGAACACTGAAGCTTTCTTT.

The CDR3 spells CASSLNTGGGKLFF. As DNA, the CDR3 is TGTGCCAGCAGCTTGAACACAGGGGGCGGAAAACTGTTTTTT. The chain is built from TRBV7-2 and TRBJ1-4; TRBD1 agrees at 9 bases. Germline V gives CDR1 SGHTA, CDR2 FQGNSA. The V gene end was trimmed by 3 bases and the J gene end by 10 bases; junction bases not matched to a gene: 6. This CDR3 contains 14 residues.

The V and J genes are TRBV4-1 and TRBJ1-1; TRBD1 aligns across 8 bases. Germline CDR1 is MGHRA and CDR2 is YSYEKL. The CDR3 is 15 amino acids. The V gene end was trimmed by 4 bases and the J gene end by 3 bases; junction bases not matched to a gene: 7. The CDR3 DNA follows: TGCGCCAGCAGCCCCTTCAGGGGGCAGGACACTGAAGCTTTCTTT. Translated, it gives CASSPFRGQDTEAFF.

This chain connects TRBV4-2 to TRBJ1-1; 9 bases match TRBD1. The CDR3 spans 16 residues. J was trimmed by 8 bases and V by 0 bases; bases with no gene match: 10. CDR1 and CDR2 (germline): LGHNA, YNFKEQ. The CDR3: CASSQDDMVGQGEAFF. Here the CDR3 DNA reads TGTGCCAGCAGCCAAGACGATATGGTGGGACAGGGCGAAGCTTTCTTT.

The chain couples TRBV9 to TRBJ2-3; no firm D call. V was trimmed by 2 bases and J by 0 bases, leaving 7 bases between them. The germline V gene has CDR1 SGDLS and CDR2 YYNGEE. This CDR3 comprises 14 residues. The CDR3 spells CASSVSRSTDTQYF. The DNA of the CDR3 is TGTGCCAGCAGCGTGTCACGGAGCACAGATACGCAGTATTTT.

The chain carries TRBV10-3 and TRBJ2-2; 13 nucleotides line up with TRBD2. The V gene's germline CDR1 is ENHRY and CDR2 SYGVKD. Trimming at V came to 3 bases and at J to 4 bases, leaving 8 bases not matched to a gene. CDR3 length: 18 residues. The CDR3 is CAISDQTSGGLGTGELFF. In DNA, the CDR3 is TGTGCCATCAGTGACCAGACTAGCGGGGGGCTTGGCACCGGGGAGCTGTTTTTT.

CDR3 in amino acids: CASSFTGVRYGYTF. In DNA form, the CDR3 reads TGTGCCAGCAGCTTTACAGGGGTTCGGTATGGCTACACCTTC. The J gene is TRBJ1-2, the V gene TRBV5-4; 7 bases are shared with TRBD1. In germline, CDR1 is SGHNT, CDR2 YYREEE (reference sequence). This CDR3 is built from 14 residues. Unmatched junction bases numbered 6, after V lost 2 bases and J lost 5 bases. Together with reference TRBV5-4 and TRBJ1-2, the CDR3 gives the full variable domain: ETGVTQSPTHLIKTRGQQVTLRCSSQSGHNTVSWYQQALGQGPQFIFQYYREEENGRGNFPPRFSGLQFPNYSSELNVNALELDDSALYLCASSFTGVRYGYTFGSGTRLTVV.

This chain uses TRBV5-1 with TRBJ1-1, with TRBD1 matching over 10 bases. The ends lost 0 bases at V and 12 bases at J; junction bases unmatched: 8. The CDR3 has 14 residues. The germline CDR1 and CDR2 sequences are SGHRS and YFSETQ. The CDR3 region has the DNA TGCGCCAGCAGCTTGGGGGGACAGGGGTCAATGACTTTCTTT. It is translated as CASSLGGQGSMTFF.

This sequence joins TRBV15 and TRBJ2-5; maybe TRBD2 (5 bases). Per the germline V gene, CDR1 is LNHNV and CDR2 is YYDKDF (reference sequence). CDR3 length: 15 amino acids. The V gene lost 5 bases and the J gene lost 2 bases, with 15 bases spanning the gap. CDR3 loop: CATSPTRAGQETQYF. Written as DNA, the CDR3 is TGTGCCACCAGCCCAACGAGGGCAGGTCAAGAGACCCAGTACTTC.

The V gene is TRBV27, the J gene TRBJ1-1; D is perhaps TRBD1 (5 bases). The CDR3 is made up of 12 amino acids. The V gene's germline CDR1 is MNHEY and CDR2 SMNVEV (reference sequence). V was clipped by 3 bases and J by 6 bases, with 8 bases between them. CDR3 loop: CASSFSGAEAFF. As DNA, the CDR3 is TGTGCCAGCAGTTTTTCGGGGGCTGAAGCTTTCTTT.

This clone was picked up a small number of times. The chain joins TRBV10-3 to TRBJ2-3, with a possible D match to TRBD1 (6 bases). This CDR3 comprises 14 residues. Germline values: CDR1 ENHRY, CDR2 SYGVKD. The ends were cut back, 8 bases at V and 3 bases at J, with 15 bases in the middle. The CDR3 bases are TGTGCCATCTTAAGGTCAGGGGTGACAGATACGCAGTATTTT. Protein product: CAILRSGVTDTQYF.

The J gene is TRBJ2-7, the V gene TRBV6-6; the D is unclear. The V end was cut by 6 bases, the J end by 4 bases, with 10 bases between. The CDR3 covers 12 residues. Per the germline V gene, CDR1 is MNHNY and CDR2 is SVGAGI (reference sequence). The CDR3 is CASSGTGYEQYV. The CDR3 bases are TGTGCCAGCAGCGGAACCGGGTACGAGCAGTACGTC.